Presented here are 16 T cell receptor beta chains from one specimen sequenced in a study of blood T cell repertoires in COVID-19. TCRdb's copy holds only in-frame clones and misses some; the assay was immunoSEQ multiplex PCR. The table shows roughly 45,000 clones, with approximately 80% occurring only once. Specimen: peripheral blood. The origin of the receptors is an older woman with acute or convalescent COVID-19.

The genes are TRBV3-1 (or the pseudogene TRBV3-2) and TRBJ1-5; 8 positions agree with TRBD1. After removal of 5 bases from V and 6 bases from J, the junction contained 6 bases not matched to a gene. CDR1 is LGHDT and CDR2 is YNNKEL in the germline V gene (reference sequence). There are 14 residues in the CDR3. The CDR3 DNA sequence: TGTGCCAGCAGCTTGGACAGGGTGGGTCAGCCCCAGCATTTT. Translation gives CASSLDRVGQPQHF.

V usage is TRBV5-4 and J usage is TRBJ1-6; 7 nucleotides align to TRBD1. V shed 4 bases, J shed 5 bases, and the junction held 9 bases outside the gene matches. CDR1 and CDR2 (germline): SGHNT, YYREEE (reference sequence). This CDR3 region has 16 residues. Here the CDR3 reads CASSGSGTVNNSPLHF. CDR3 sequence (DNA): TGTGCCAGCAGCGGATCCGGGACAGTGAATAATTCACCCCTCCACTTT.

This clone showed up just once. The chain is built from TRBV4-1 and TRBJ2-7; D uncertain. The length of the CDR3 is 16 residues. V was clipped by 2 bases and J by 5 bases, with 19 bases between them. CDR1 and CDR2 from the germline V gene are MGHRA and YSYEKL. CDR3: CASSQWWQADTNEQYF. The CDR3 DNA reads TGCGCCAGCAGCCAATGGTGGCAGGCCGATACGAACGAGCAGTACTTC.

The J gene is TRBJ1-6, the V gene TRBV3-1 (or the pseudogene TRBV3-2); 8 bases line up with TRBD1. Unmatched junction bases numbered 6, after V lost 6 bases and J lost 5 bases. Germline lookup yields CDR1 LGHDT and CDR2 YNNKEL (reference sequence). This CDR3 is 15 amino acids long. CDR3 in amino acids: CASRPPGQDNSPLHF. DNA for the CDR3: TGTGCCAGCAGGCCCCCGGGACAGGATAATTCACCCCTCCACTTT.

This chain links TRBV10-2 with TRBJ1-1; 8 positions agree with TRBD1. V shed 1 base and J 4 bases; nucleotides not matched to a gene: 2. CDR1 is WSHSY and CDR2 is SAAADI in the germline V gene. This CDR3 is 14 amino acids long. The CDR3 is CASSELTGGTEAFF. The DNA of the CDR3 is TGCGCCAGCAGTGAGTTAACAGGGGGCACTGAAGCTTTCTTT.

The V gene is TRBV6-2 or TRBV6-3, the J gene TRBJ2-1, with TRBD2 matching 8 bases. CDR3 size: 16 residues. V was clipped by 6 bases and J by 10 bases; unmatched bases: 17. Germline CDR1 is MNHEY and CDR2 is SVGEGT. The CDR3 sequence is CASSFLGGGPWKEQFF. The DNA of the CDR3 is TGTGCCAGCAGCTTTCTAGGCGGGGGGCCCTGGAAGGAGCAGTTCTTC.

In this sample, this clone turned up once. The rearrangement joins TRBV25-1 to TRBJ1-3; D is possibly TRBD1 (6 bases). The CDR3 totals 11 residues. V lost 2 bases and J 12 bases, leaving 8 bases between the germline ends. Looked up from germline, CDR1 is MGHDK and CDR2 is SYGVNS. CDR3 sequence: CASSEQGIIYF. The CDR3 DNA reads as TGTGCCAGCAGTGAACAGGGGATCATATATTTT.

This clone was detected ten times or more. The rearrangement uses TRBV5-1 and TRBJ1-5, with unresolved D. The CDR3 is 13 amino acids. Per the germline V gene, CDR1 is SGHRS and CDR2 is YFSETQ. Trimming removed 5 bases from V and 7 bases from J, with 13 bases in between. The CDR3 here is CASRRTESQPQHF. Written as DNA, the CDR3 is TGCGCCAGCAGAAGAACGGAGAGCCAGCCCCAGCATTTT.

This chain links TRBV3-1 (or the pseudogene TRBV3-2) with TRBJ1-1; TRBD1 matches 7 bases. The J segment lost 4 bases and the V segment lost 2 bases, leaving 19 bases of the junction unmatched. In germline, CDR1 is LGHDT, CDR2 YNNKEL (reference sequence). This CDR3 contains 19 residues. The CDR3 DNA reads as TGTGCCAGCAGCCAAATTTTAATCAAGGACAGGCCCCATCTCACTGAAGCTTTCTTT. Protein: CASSQILIKDRPHLTEAFF.

The CDR3 loop is CSARSLYGYTF. The CDR3 coding sequence is TGCAGTGCTAGATCCCTCTATGGCTACACCTTC. The rearrangement links TRBV20-1 to TRBJ1-2; D gene ambiguous. V dropped 2 bases and J dropped 4 bases, with 5 bases sitting between them. This CDR3 spans 11 amino acids. Germline V CDR1 and CDR2: DFQATT, SNEGSKA (reference sequence).

CDR3 in DNA: TGTGCCAGTAGTACAAAACAGGGGTACGAGCAGTACTTC. This gives the protein CASSTKQGYEQYF. The V gene is TRBV19, the J gene TRBJ2-7, with 7 positions matching TRBD1. The CDR3 runs 13 residues. Germline loops: CDR1 LNHDA, CDR2 SQIVND (reference sequence). J gave up 4 bases and V 4 bases, and 4 bases lay outside the gene matches.

The gene calls are TRBV28 and TRBJ1-2, with D unclear. With 6 bases removed from V and 4 bases from J, the gap between germline ends came to 12 bases. CDR3 length: 13 amino acids. In germline, CDR1 is MDHEN, CDR2 SYDVKM. CDR3 nucleotide sequence: TGTGCCAGCAGCCCTTATTTTAGCTATGGCTACACCTTC. Its translation is CASSPYFSYGYTF.

The chain recombines TRBV9 with TRBJ2-2; 12 bases line up with TRBD2. The CDR3 spans 18 residues. V dropped 4 bases and J dropped 5; count of bases not matched to a gene: 12. Germline V gene lookup returns CDR1 SGDLS and CDR2 YYNGEE. CDR3 DNA: TGTGCCAGCAGCCCCAGTCGACTAGCGGGGGCGGGTACCGGGGAGCTGTTTTTT. Protein: CASSPSRLAGAGTGELFF.

The J gene is TRBJ2-3, the V gene TRBV2, with D possibly matching TRBD2 (6 bases). Deletions cut 2 bases from V and 5 bases from J, with 17 bases between. The CDR3 has 16 amino acids. Germline values: CDR1 SNHLY, CDR2 FYNNEI. In DNA form, the CDR3 reads TGTGCCAGCAGTGAATGGGGACTGAACCCAGGAGATACGCAGTATTTT. It encodes CASSEWGLNPGDTQYF.

V gene TRBV29-1 combines with J gene TRBJ2-1; TRBD1 agrees at 8 bases. V gave up 3 bases and J gave up 7 bases; unmatched junction bases: 8. CDR1 and CDR2 (germline): SQVTM, ANQGSEA. The CDR3 has 14 amino acids. The CDR3: CSVDSGGVRNEQFF. As DNA, the CDR3 is TGCAGCGTTGATTCAGGGGGCGTCAGGAATGAGCAGTTCTTC.

V is TRBV5-1 and J is TRBJ2-7, with 11 bases matching TRBD2. CDR1 is SGHRS and CDR2 is YFSETQ in the germline V gene. V dropped 4 bases and J dropped 4; count of bases not matched to a gene: 7. CDR3 size: 15 residues. Written as DNA, the CDR3 is TGCGCCAGCAGCACAATAGCGGGGGGGCCTTACGAGCAGTACTTC. Encoded protein: CASSTIAGGPYEQYF.